Shown below are 9 T cell receptor beta chains from a single sample sequenced in a study of human T cells and chemical hapten exposure. Specified time point: patch test 1, 2 weeks after DPC sensitization. Treatment of the sample: therapeutic diphenylcyclopropenone sensitization with weekly scalp DPC. MiXCR, run by TCRdb on the RACE reads, gives a single entry per CDR3 protein. The sample consists of tens of thousands of distinct CDR3 sequences, 10% to 13% of them appearing once. The sample was whole blood, taken in connection with sensitization to the hapten diphenylcyclopropenone (DPC). Receptors originate from a man aged 35 to 55 with alopecia areata. Some clones in this sample may be carry-over from other donors' samples.

The V call is TRBV5-1, the J call TRBJ2-7, with TRBD1 as a possible D gene (5 bases). Germline V gives CDR1 SGHRS, CDR2 YFSETQ. This CDR3 comprises 14 residues. The V end was cut by 2 bases, the J end by 1 base, with 10 bases between. The DNA of the CDR3 is TGCGCCAGCAGCTTAAACCCAGGGTCCTACGAGCAGTACTTC. It specifies CASSLNPGSYEQYF. Together with reference TRBV5-1 and TRBJ2-7, the CDR3 gives the full variable domain: KAGVTQTPRYLIKTRGQQVTLSCSPISGHRSVSWYQQTPGQGLQFLFEYFSETQRNKGNFPGRFSGRQFSNSRSEMNVSTLELGDSALYLCASSLNPGSYEQYFGPGTRLTVT.

This clonotype was observed many times. The chain couples TRBV6-2 or TRBV6-3 to TRBJ1-5, with D possibly being TRBD1 (6 bases). The germline CDR1 and CDR2 sequences are MNHEY and SVGEGT. With 2 bases removed from V and 3 bases from J, the gap between germline ends came to 14 bases. This CDR3 comprises 16 residues. CDR3 bases: TGTGCCAGCAGTTACCTAAGGACAGACGCCAATCAGCCCCAGCATTTT. Translating it yields CASSYLRTDANQPQHF.

The table lists this clonotype with many counts. The gene calls are TRBV6-6 and TRBJ1-5; TRBD1 matches 7 bases. Losses at the gene ends were 2 bases for V and 4 bases for J; bases not matched to a gene: 14. The CDR3 is 18 amino acids. Germline lookup yields CDR1 MNHNY and CDR2 SVGAGI (reference sequence). The CDR3 sequence is CASSYRTGEDPENQPQHF. CDR3 bases: TGTGCCAGCAGTTACCGCACAGGGGAAGATCCCGAAAATCAGCCCCAGCATTTT.

The V call is TRBV4-3, the J call TRBJ1-2; D remains ambiguous. V was pared by 0 bases and J by 4 bases, with 9 bases between. The V gene's germline CDR1 is LGHNA and CDR2 YSLEER. The CDR3 runs to 14 residues. The CDR3 here is CASSQDERSYGYTF. The CDR3 coding sequence is TGCGCCAGCAGCCAAGATGAGCGGAGCTATGGCTACACCTTC.

The V and J genes are TRBV29-1 and TRBJ1-3, with a weak D call TRBD1 (6 bases). V lost 5 bases to trimming and J lost 4 bases, with 9 bases between them. Germline values: CDR1 SQVTM, CDR2 ANQGSEA. The length of the CDR3 is 12 residues. The CDR3 protein is CSVQQGGNTIYF. The DNA of the CDR3 is TGCAGCGTTCAGCAGGGGGGAAACACCATATATTTT.

The sample holds many counts of this clonotype. The V gene is TRBV6-1, the J gene TRBJ1-1; possible D gene TRBD1, 6 bases. Germline V gives CDR1 MNHNS, CDR2 SASEGT. This CDR3 has 15 amino acids. Trimming pared 6 bases from V and 1 base from J, leaving 15 bases between. This CDR3 is CASRMRDTENTEAFF. CDR3 in DNA: TGTGCCAGCAGGATGCGGGACACCGAGAACACTGAAGCTTTCTTT.

The rearrangement links TRBV14 to TRBJ1-1, with no clear D. The CDR3 has 14 amino acids. CDR1 and CDR2 from the germline V gene are SGHDN and FVKESK. V lost 4 bases and J lost 1, with 10 bases in between. CDR3 nucleotide sequence: TGTGCCAGCAGCCTAACTTCAGGGAACACTGAAGCTTTCTTT. Translated: CASSLTSGNTEAFF.

This clonotype was counted between two and nine times. The gene calls are TRBV2 and TRBJ2-3; D is undetermined. Trimming took off 5 bases at V and 8 bases at J, with 8 bases between the two ends. CDR1 SNHLY and CDR2 FYNNEI come from the germline V gene. The CDR3 covers 11 residues. CDR3 residues: CASSQFGTQYF. CDR3 sequence (DNA): TGTGCCAGCAGTCAGTTCGGTACGCAGTATTTT.

This chain uses TRBV23-1 with TRBJ2-1; tentative D call: TRBD1 (5 bases). TRBV23-1 is treated as an ORF (open reading frame) with a function not yet certain. The ends were cut back, 0 bases at V and 6 bases at J, with 18 bases in the middle. This CDR3 comprises 17 residues. The CDR3 DNA is TGCGCCAGCAGTCAATCGAAGTCCAGGGAAAAGGGCAATGAGCAGTTCTTC. It is translated as CASSQSKSREKGNEQFF.